The 9 T cell receptor beta chains given below trace back to one sample, sequenced in a study of blood T cell repertoires in COVID-19. Profiled with immunoSEQ multiplex PCR; TCRdb holds only in-frame clones, not every one. The sample records approximately 50,000 clones, around 81% being singletons. Sequences were obtained from peripheral blood. These TCRs come from a woman of 80 years or more with COVID-19, enrolled during active disease.

This clone has just a few counts. This chain connects TRBV3-1 (or the pseudogene TRBV3-2) to TRBJ2-7; 10 bases fit TRBD2. Germline CDR1 is LGHDT and CDR2 is YNNKEL (reference sequence). The CDR3 is 18 residues long. V was pared by 1 base and J by 4 bases, with 13 bases of the junction left unmatched. CDR3: CASSQGQGSGRREYEQYF. The DNA of the CDR3 is TGTGCCAGCAGCCAAGGTCAGGGTAGCGGGAGGCGAGAATACGAGCAGTACTTC.

J is TRBJ2-1 and V is TRBV29-1, with 15 positions matching TRBD2. V lost 5 bases to trimming and J lost 9 bases; unmatched junction nucleotides: 5. Per the germline V gene, CDR1 is SQVTM and CDR2 is ANQGSEA. The CDR3 length is 14 residues. This CDR3 is CSVWTSGRAGEQFF. Here the CDR3 DNA reads TGCAGCGTTTGGACTAGCGGGAGGGCCGGTGAGCAGTTCTTC.

The count of this clone is one. The rearrangement joins TRBV19 to TRBJ2-7, with a possible D match to TRBD1 (5 bases). V lost 3 bases, J lost 0 bases, and 21 bases lay in between. CDR3 length: 18 amino acids. CDR1 is LNHDA and CDR2 is SQIVND in the germline V gene (reference sequence). In nucleotides, the CDR3 is TGTGCCAGTAGTATGGCCCGCCTCGCAGGGTGGACCTCCTACGAGCAGTACTTC. It specifies CASSMARLAGWTSYEQYF.

The chain employs TRBV7-3 and TRBJ1-5; 7 bases are a match to TRBD1. The CDR3 covers 16 residues. Germline CDR1 and CDR2: SGHTA and FQGTGA. Trimming cost V 5 bases and J 6 bases; bases outside gene matches: 13. This CDR3 reads CASSLLGQAEPQPQHF. For the CDR3, the DNA is TGTGCCAGCAGCCTACTCGGACAGGCAGAACCTCAGCCCCAGCATTTT.

The chain recombines TRBV7-3 with TRBJ1-2, with a tentative D call TRBD1 (6 bases). V shed 3 bases and J shed 7 bases, with 12 bases lying between them. The CDR3 length is 13 residues. The germline CDR1 and CDR2 sequences are SGHTA and FQGTGA. The CDR3 sequence: CASSLGAASGYTF. CDR3 DNA: TGTGCCAGCAGCTTGGGGGCGGCATCTGGCTACACCTTC.

Worth noting for this clone: Other nucleotide sequences from this sample produce the same CDR3. V is TRBV5-1 and J is TRBJ1-1; the match to TRBD1 covers 7 bases. J lost 1 base, V lost 6 bases, and 9 bases had no gene match. The V gene's germline CDR1 is SGHRS and CDR2 YFSETQ. The CDR3 totals 15 residues. The CDR3 nucleotides are TGCGCCAGCACCATCTCCGGGACAGAGAACACTGAAGCTTTCTTT. Its translation: CASTISGTENTEAFF.

This chain uses TRBV6-5 with TRBJ2-2; 7 bases map to TRBD1. The CDR3 contains 15 residues. The V and J ends lost 0 bases and 4 bases, in that order; junction bases with no gene match: 2. CDR1 is MNHEY and CDR2 is SVGAGI in the germline V gene. CDR3 amino acids: CASSYSTGSTGELFF. For the CDR3, the DNA is TGTGCCAGCAGTTACTCGACAGGGAGCACCGGGGAGCTGTTTTTT.

The V and J genes are TRBV9 and TRBJ1-4; D uncertain. The CDR3 spans 15 residues. Germline loops: CDR1 SGDLS, CDR2 YYNGEE. Trimming left V 3 bases short and J 7 bases short, with 16 bases between. The CDR3 DNA reads TGTGCCAGCAGCGCCCCAACCTCGGGGAGTGAAAAACTGTTTTTT. Translating gives CASSAPTSGSEKLFF.

The chain has TRBV9 and TRBJ2-1, with TRBD2 identical over 10 bases. CDR1 SGDLS and CDR2 YYNGEE come from the germline V gene. This CDR3 has 15 residues. V was pared by 0 bases and J by 6 bases, with 3 bases of the junction left unmatched. CDR3 sequence reads: CASSVGPSGSNEQFF. As DNA, the CDR3 is TGTGCCAGCAGCGTAGGGCCTAGCGGGAGCAATGAGCAGTTCTTC.